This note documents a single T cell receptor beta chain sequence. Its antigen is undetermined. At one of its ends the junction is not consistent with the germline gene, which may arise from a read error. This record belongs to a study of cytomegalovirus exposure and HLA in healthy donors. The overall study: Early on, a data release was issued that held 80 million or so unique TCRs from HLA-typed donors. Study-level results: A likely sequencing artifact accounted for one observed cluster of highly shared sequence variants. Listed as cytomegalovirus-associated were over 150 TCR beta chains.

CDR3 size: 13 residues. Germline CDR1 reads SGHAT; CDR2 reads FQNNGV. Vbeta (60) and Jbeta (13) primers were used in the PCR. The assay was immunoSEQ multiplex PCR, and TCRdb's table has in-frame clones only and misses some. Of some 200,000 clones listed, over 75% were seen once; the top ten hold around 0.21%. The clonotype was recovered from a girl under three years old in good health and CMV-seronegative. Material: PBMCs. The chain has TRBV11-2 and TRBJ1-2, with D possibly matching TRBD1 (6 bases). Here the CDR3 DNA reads TGTGCCAGCAACTTACCAGGGGTACATGGCTACACCTTC. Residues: CASNLPGVHGYTF.